This T cell receptor (beta chain) was obtained from a study of PD-L1 blockade in urothelial cancer (dated by TCRdb to the late 2010s). For context, the study as a whole: All patients started therapy at some point between 2014 and 2016 and received atezolizumab 1,200 mg intravenously every 3 weeks. Pretreatment tumor samples, along with matched peripheral blood collected serially before and after atezolizumab treatment, underwent TCR sequencing. Blood samples yielded a median of about 150,000 T cells and more than 80,000 unique TCRs, with median clonality around 0.083. Eight to ten patients achieved durable clinical benefit and roughly 20 did not. The study, an exploratory multi-omic analysis, examined somatic, immune and clinical correlates of response to PD-L1 blockade with atezolizumab in urothelial cancer. Durable clinical benefit was defined as progression-free survival longer than 6 months, and TCR features were also tested against progression-free and overall survival. Pretreatment blood TCR-seq was available for around 29 patients, at least one posttreatment blood collection was obtained for 25 or so patients, and tumor TCR-seq was available for 25 or so patients. Blood samples were analyzed at two time points: 3 weeks after treatment start (second dose) and 6 weeks after treatment start. About 90% of the roughly 29 patients were identified as males with urothelial cancer of bladder origin, and a prior smoking history was reported by 18 of 29 patients. An ECOG performance status of 0 or 1 was recorded for the patients, and 0 to 3 prior chemotherapy regimens had been received by the patients. Whole exome sequencing and RNA sequencing of pretreatment tumors were performed alongside TCR sequencing in the same patients.

Comments on this clone: It lacks a known antigen. No much larger clonotype is one base removed from it; base qualities were not supplied.

The time point label corresponds to: pretreatment peripheral blood. The cohort comprised about 30 patients with locally advanced or metastatic urothelial carcinoma treated at Memorial Sloan Kettering on a trial protocol. Peripheral blood mononuclear cells were collected pretreatment and during treatment, at between 1 and 8 total time points per patient. The Qiagen DNeasy Blood extraction kit was used to purify genomic DNA from total PBMCs and from tumor samples. Collected pretreatment and during treatment, PBMCs were isolated and stored as previously described. Each PCR received spiked-in synthetic TCR analog templates so that absolute template abundance could be estimated from read counts. The immunoSEQ assay was used to amplify TCRbeta CDR3 regions from genomic DNA with bias-controlled V and J gene primers. Sequencing of rearranged TCRbeta segments was done at approximately 20X coverage. The authors' analysis ran thus. Clustering was used to correct sequencing errors, and CDR3s were annotated against IMGT so that V, D and J genes could be assigned. Downstream analyses used only productive TCRbeta rearrangements, leaving out any out-of-frame or stop-codon sequences. To compute clonality, Shannon entropy was normalized by the log of the number of unique productive sequences and then subtracted from one. Fisher's exact test with Benjamini-Hochberg correction, using a cutoff of adjusted p below 0.01, was how clones that differed between time points or between blood and tumor were identified. TCRdb retrieved this table from immuneACCESS and kept in-frame rearrangements only. Not all clones are present; in checked studies, unresolved V genes account for under half, and no reason is known for the remainder. The V and J calls and clone size come from that table; D and trimming were worked out from the DNA. A total of about 81,000 clones appear in this sample, around 89% of them only once. The biggest ten clones account for roughly 0.88% of the sample.

Looking up the germline V gene yields CDR1 SGHDT and CDR2 YYEEEE. Deletion took 4 bases off V and 8 bases off J, with a span of 9 bases between the germline ends. The CDR3 has 11 amino acids, counting the end cysteine and phenylalanine. Only the CDR3 part of the read is kept: 33 bases, read in frame from the first base. Broad study findings and their caveats: Greater expansion of tumor-associated TCR clones in peripheral blood 3 weeks after the start of treatment was observed in patients with durable benefit (n of about 20, p = 0.022). Small sample size (n ≈ 29) and many exploratory analyses mean the results are intended to be hypothesis-generating. Improved progression-free and overall survival was associated with having pretreatment peripheral blood TCR clonality below the median.

The sample in question was PBMCs, obtained around atezolizumab (anti-PD-L1) treatment. This clonotype originated in a woman older than 75 with urothelial cancer. The chain couples TRBV5-6 to TRBJ1-2; the D gene remains uncertain. The bases read TGTGCCAGCAGCCTGATTGGCGGCTACACCTTC. Its translation reads: CASSLIGGYTF. With the portions outside the CDR3 filled from the reference TRBV5-6 and TRBJ1-2 genes, the complete variable region becomes DAGVTQSPTHLIKTRGQQVTLRCSPKSGHDTVSWYQQALGQGPQFIFQYYEEEERQRGNFPDRFSGHQFPNYSSELNVNALLLGDSALYLCASSLIGGYTFGSGTRLTVV.